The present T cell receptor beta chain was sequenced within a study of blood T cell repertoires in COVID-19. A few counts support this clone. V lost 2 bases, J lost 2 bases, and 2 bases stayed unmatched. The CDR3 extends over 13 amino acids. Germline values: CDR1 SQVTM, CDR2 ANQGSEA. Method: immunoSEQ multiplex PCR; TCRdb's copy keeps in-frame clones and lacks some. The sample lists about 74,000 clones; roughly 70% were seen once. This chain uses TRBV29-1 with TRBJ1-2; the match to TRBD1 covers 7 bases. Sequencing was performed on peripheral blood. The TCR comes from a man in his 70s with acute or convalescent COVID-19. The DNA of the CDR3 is TGCAGCGTTGAAACAGGGGCAAACTATGGCTACACCTTC. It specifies CSVETGANYGYTF.